The rows below give T cell receptor beta chains drawn from one sample of a study of T cell responses to AZD1222 COVID-19 vaccine. Only in-frame clones appear in the TCRdb table, and some are missing; sequencing was by immunoSEQ multiplex PCR. This table has about 120,000 clones, around nine tenths appearing once. The sequencing here drew on peripheral blood, taken on day 0 of AZD1222 vaccination. All receptors derive from an adult in good health. Each CDR3 is given with its conserved first and last residue. A D gene is named only where the DNA matches it firmly. Not every row has a clone size; where given, it reads once, few, many or a size class.

abundance	v_gene	j_gene	d_gene	CDR3nt	CDR3aa
once	TRBV19	TRBJ2-7	TRBD1	TGTGCCAGTAGTCTCTCCCCCCCAGGGGGCCTTACCTACGAGCAGTACTTC	CASSLSPPGGLTYEQYF
.	TRBV9	TRBJ2-5	TRBD1	TGTGCCAGCAGCACCGCACAGGGGGTTTGGGAGACCCAGTACTTC	CASSTAQGVWETQYF
once	TRBV7-3	TRBJ1-4	TRBD1	TGTGCCAGCAGCTTAACTGGGACAGAGGGTGAAAAACTGTTTTTT	CASSLTGTEGEKLFF
.	TRBV4-1	TRBJ1-3	.	TGCGCCAGCAGCCAAGAACCATTTTCTGGAAACACCATATATTTT	CASSQEPFSGNTIYF
.	TRBV7-2	TRBJ1-6	.	TGTGCCAGCAGCTTAGCGGCCTATAATTCACCCCTCCACTTT	CASSLAAYNSPLHF
.	TRBV11-2	TRBJ1-6	.	TGTGCCAGCAGCTCCGCGAGCTCCTATAATTCACCCCTCCACTTT	CASSSASSYNSPLHF
.	TRBV12-3/TRBV12-4	TRBJ2-3	TRBD2	TGTGCCAGCAGTTTTGGGGGGGCAGATACGCAGTATTTT	CASSFGGADTQYF
.	TRBV4-2	TRBJ1-5	.	TGTGCCAGCAGCCAAGATACAGGAAGCAATCAGCCCCAGCATTTT	CASSQDTGSNQPQHF
.	TRBV6-1	TRBJ2-7	.	TGTGCCAGCAGTGAAAACCAGGACGAGCAGTACTTC	CASSENQDEQYF
.	TRBV3-1/TRBV3-2	TRBJ2-1	TRBD2	TGTGCCAGCAGCCTCCGGACTAGCTCGGGCAATGAGCAGTTCTTC	CASSLRTSSGNEQFF
once	TRBV6-5	TRBJ1-3	.	TGTGCCAGCACATCAGACTCTGGAAACACCATATATTTT	CASTSDSGNTIYF
.	TRBV27	TRBJ1-5	.	TGTGCCAGCAGTTTATATGACAGTAATCAGCCCCAGCATTTT	CASSLYDSNQPQHF
once	TRBV7-8	TRBJ2-5	TRBD1	TGTGCCAGCAGCTTAGCGAGTAAGGGGGCGGAGACCCAGTACTTC	CASSLASKGAETQYF